A single sample is the source of the 25 T cell receptor beta chains below, sequenced in a study of shared clonotypes between healthy human individuals. The repertoire was sequenced with immunoSEQ multiplex PCR; TCRdb's copy has only in-frame clones and lacks some. The repertoire includes some 2.3 million clones, over 90% of them detected once, and under 0.45% sits in the top ten. Specimen: naive CD4+ T cells from PBMCs. Subset denoted: CD45RA+ positively selected. The receptors were gathered from a man younger than 30 in good health. Some clones in this sample may be carry-over from other donors' samples.

The chain has TRBV30 and TRBJ2-7, with D unresolved. Trimming shortened V by 1 base and J by 3 bases, and 10 bases separated the two germline ends. This CDR3 contains 13 residues. Germline V lookup: CDR1 GTSNPN, CDR2 SVGIG (reference sequence). CDR3 sequence: CAWSGLSGYEQYF. In nucleotides, the CDR3 is TGTGCCTGGAGTGGTCTTTCGGGCTACGAGCAGTACTTC.

The table lists this clone with a count of one. V usage is TRBV4-2 and J usage is TRBJ1-3; D is ambiguous. The germline V gene encodes CDR1 LGHNA and CDR2 YNFKEQ. V lost 1 base and J 1 base, leaving 5 bases between the germline ends. This CDR3 has 14 amino acids. CDR3 DNA sequence: TGTGCCAGCAGCCAAGTAAAGTCTGGAAACACCATATATTTT. Translation gives CASSQVKSGNTIYF.

The gene calls are TRBV5-1 and TRBJ1-4; TRBD1 aligns across 7 bases. The CDR3 covers 15 residues. Germline CDR1 is SGHRS and CDR2 is YFSETQ. With 3 bases clipped from V and 3 bases from J, the junction kept 5 bases outside the gene matches. The CDR3 nucleotides are TGCGCCAGCAGCTCCACAGGGGTGCCTAATGAAAAACTGTTTTTT. Translating it yields CASSSTGVPNEKLFF.

This chain links TRBV29-1 with TRBJ1-4; 9 nucleotides agree with TRBD1. The V gene's germline CDR1 is SQVTM and CDR2 ANQGSEA. The V gene end was trimmed by 0 bases and the J gene end by 5 bases; junction bases not matched to a gene: 4. The CDR3 sequence is 15 residues long. CDR3 region: CSVEDFGQGNEKLFF. The CDR3 DNA is TGCAGCGTTGAAGATTTTGGACAGGGGAATGAAAAACTGTTTTTT.

Turning to this clone: Distinct nucleotide sequences in the sample also encode this CDR3. The chain recombines TRBV5-4 with TRBJ2-7; the match to TRBD1 covers 9 bases. J was trimmed by 2 bases and V by 3 bases; bases with no gene match: 3. The CDR3 runs 14 residues. The germline V gene encodes CDR1 SGHNT and CDR2 YYREEE (reference sequence). CDR3 DNA sequence: TGTGCCAGCAGCTCCGGACAGGGGACCTACGAGCAGTACTTC. Its translation: CASSSGQGTYEQYF.

The chain combines TRBV2 with TRBJ2-2; D uncertain. V was trimmed by 2 bases and J by 6 bases, leaving 7 bases between them. This CDR3 comprises 13 residues. Germline V gene sequence: CDR1 SNHLY, CDR2 FYNNEI. CDR3 bases: TGTGCCAGCAGTGAATTTTTCTCCGGGGAGCTGTTTTTT. Translating it yields CASSEFFSGELFF.

With respect to this clone: Other nucleotide sequences in the sample specify the same CDR3. The V call is TRBV5-1, the J call TRBJ1-4; TRBD1 matches at 9 bases. The length of the CDR3 is 14 residues. Germline values: CDR1 SGHRS, CDR2 YFSETQ. Trimming cost V 4 bases and J 8 bases; bases outside gene matches: 6. This chain's CDR3 is CASSLGQGFEKLFF. The CDR3 nucleotides are TGCGCCAGCAGCCTGGGACAGGGTTTCGAAAAACTGTTTTTT.

The V gene is TRBV5-4, the J gene TRBJ2-5; possibly TRBD2 for D (6 bases). CDR1 and CDR2 (germline): SGHNT, YYREEE (reference sequence). This CDR3 is built from 13 residues. V was shortened by 5 bases and J by 4 bases, with 12 bases between the two germline ends. The CDR3 region is CASRSGVGETQYF. Here the CDR3 DNA reads TGTGCCAGCAGATCGGGGGTAGGAGAGACCCAGTACTTC.

The chain joins TRBV7-9 to TRBJ2-2, with a tentative D call TRBD1 (6 bases). CDR1 SEHNR and CDR2 FQNEAQ come from the germline V gene (reference sequence). Between the trimmed V and J ends, which lost 4 bases and 1 base, there was a span of 10 bases. The CDR3 runs 15 residues. This CDR3 reads CASSWGRGNTGELFF. CDR3 bases: TGTGCCAGCAGCTGGGGGCGTGGGAACACCGGGGAGCTGTTTTTT. Combining the CDR3 with reference TRBV7-9 and TRBJ2-2 gives the whole variable domain DTGVSQNPRHKITKRGQNVTFRCDPISEHNRLYWYRQTLGQGPEFLTYFQNEAQLEKSRLLSDRFSAERPKGSFSTLEIQRTEQGDSAMYLCASSWGRGNTGELFFGEGSRLTVL.

Written as DNA, the CDR3 is TGCGCCAGCAGCCAGGGACTAGCGGGAGGTCAGACCCAGTACTTC. Its translation is CASSQGLAGGQTQYF. The V gene is TRBV4-3, the J gene TRBJ2-5; 15 bases are a match to TRBD2. The CDR3 spans 15 residues. Unmatched junction bases numbered 2, after V lost 3 bases and J lost 6 bases. CDR1 LGHNA and CDR2 YSLEER come from the germline V gene.

The chain joins TRBV9 to TRBJ2-1; perhaps TRBD1 as D (5 bases). The CDR3 has 15 amino acids. The ends were cut back, 4 bases at V and 7 bases at J, with 18 bases in the middle. From germline, CDR1 is SGDLS and CDR2 YYNGEE. CDR3 nucleotides: TGTGCCAGCAGCACCCAAGGGGCGCCTGAGAATGAGCAGTTCTTC. The encoded protein is CASSTQGAPENEQFF.

V gene TRBV28 combines with J gene TRBJ2-7, with TRBD1 identical over 9 bases. Germline CDR1 and CDR2: MDHEN and SYDVKM. Trimming cost V 4 bases and J 5 bases; bases outside gene matches: 6. This CDR3 is 14 amino acids long. The CDR3 here is CASSWGQGNNEQYF. The DNA of the CDR3 is TGTGCCAGCAGTTGGGGACAGGGAAATAACGAGCAGTACTTC.

The chain is built from TRBV5-1 and TRBJ2-1; TRBD2 aligns across 10 bases. Germline V gives CDR1 SGHRS, CDR2 YFSETQ. With 4 bases clipped from V and 7 bases from J, the junction kept 8 bases outside the gene matches. This CDR3 region has 15 residues. CDR3 bases: TGCGCCAGCAGCGTCCTAGCGGGAGCGGGAAATGAGCAGTTCTTC. Amino acid sequence: CASSVLAGAGNEQFF.

J is TRBJ2-5 and V is TRBV28; TRBD2 aligns across 11 bases. CDR1 is MDHEN, CDR2 SYDVKM, per germline. The CDR3 length is 16 residues. J was trimmed by 2 bases and V by 1 base; bases with no gene match: 3. In nucleotides, the CDR3 is TGTGCCAGCAGTTTATCGGTAGCGGGAGGGCAAGAGACCCAGTACTTC. Its protein product is CASSLSVAGGQETQYF.

The rearrangement uses TRBV21-1 and TRBJ2-2; TRBD2 was called by the table and not checked on the DNA. TRBV21-1 is a documented pseudogene. CDR3 length: 17 amino acids. Here the CDR3 DNA reads TGTGCCAGCAGCTCCGATAGCGGGAGAGGTGAAGCCGGGGAGCTGTTTTTT. As protein: CASSSDSGRGEAGELFF.

The chain combines TRBV11-3 with TRBJ2-7; 9 bases match TRBD1. CDR1 is SGHNT, CDR2 YENEEA, per germline. The CDR3 length is 16 residues. Trimming at V came to 0 bases and at J to 5 bases, leaving 8 bases not matched to a gene. Here the CDR3 DNA reads TGTGCCAGCAGCTTAGATGGACAGGGGCTCGGCAACGAGCAGTACTTC. Translating it yields CASSLDGQGLGNEQYF.

Notes on this clone: The identical CDR3 is also encoded by other nucleotide sequences in the sample. The CDR3 loop is CASSFQGSTDTQYF. The CDR3 DNA is TGTGCCAGCAGCTTTCAGGGAAGCACAGATACGCAGTATTTT. The genes are TRBV5-4 and TRBJ2-3; a possible D gene is TRBD1 (5 bases). The CDR3 runs to 14 residues. The germline V and J ends were trimmed by 2 bases and 0 bases, with 7 bases remaining between them. Per the germline V gene, CDR1 is SGHNT and CDR2 is YYREEE (reference sequence).

V is TRBV28 and J is TRBJ1-4; 8 bases match TRBD1. The CDR3 has 16 residues. Looked up from germline, CDR1 is MDHEN and CDR2 is SYDVKM. Trimming took 3 bases from V and 7 from J; bases not matched to a gene: 10. The CDR3: CASSFLQGAVGEKLFF. The CDR3 DNA reads as TGTGCCAGCAGTTTCCTTCAGGGGGCCGTTGGTGAAAAACTGTTTTTT. The whole variable domain, filled in from reference TRBV28 and TRBJ1-4, reads DVKVTQSSRYLVKRTGEKVFLECVQDMDHENMFWYRQDPGLGLRLIYFSYDVKMKEKGDIPEGYSVSREKKERFSLILESASTNQTSMYLCASSFLQGAVGEKLFFGSGTQLSVL.

This chain links TRBV6-6 with TRBJ1-5; maybe TRBD1 (5 bases). The CDR3 contains 16 residues. From germline, CDR1 is MNHNY and CDR2 SVGAGI (reference sequence). V was clipped by 2 bases and J by 7 bases, with 18 bases between them. The CDR3 region is CASSYGTGTWDQPQHF. The CDR3, as DNA: TGTGCCAGCAGTTACGGAACAGGTACCTGGGACCAGCCCCAGCATTTT.

In its sample, this clone was seen once. The chain combines TRBV18 with TRBJ2-6; 11 bases are shared with TRBD1. Germline assignment: CDR1 KGHSH and CDR2 LQKENI. This CDR3 spans 19 amino acids. Germline trimming cut 2 bases from V and 0 bases from J; bases unmatched to any gene: 6. DNA of the CDR3: TGTGCCAGCTCACCAAAGGACAGGGGGCTCGGCTCTGGGGCCAACGTCCTGACTTTC. Its translation: CASSPKDRGLGSGANVLTF. The full variable domain, rest sourced from reference TRBV18 and TRBJ2-6, is NAGVMQNPRHLVRRRGQEARLRCSPMKGHSHVYWYRQLPEEGLKFMVYLQKENIIDESGMPKERFSAEFPKEGPSILRIQQVVRGDSAAYFCASSPKDRGLGSGANVLTFGAGSRLTVL.

A note on this clone: Other DNA variants within this sample encode the same CDR3. V and J are TRBV6-5 and TRBJ2-7; tentatively, D is TRBD2 (6 bases). This CDR3 has 11 residues. V lost 8 bases and J lost 2, with 7 bases in between. CDR1 MNHEY and CDR2 SVGAGI come from the germline V gene. The CDR3 bases are TGTGCCAGCTCGGGAGCCTACGAGCAGTACTTC. Protein sequence: CASSGAYEQYF.

This clone was seen a single time. The chain combines TRBV30 with TRBJ2-7, with 9 bases matching TRBD1. CDR1 is GTSNPN and CDR2 is SVGIG in the germline V gene (reference sequence). The CDR3 totals 15 residues. V gave up 4 bases and J gave up 0 bases; unmatched junction bases: 7. In nucleotides, the CDR3 is TGTGCCTGGAACACGGACAGGGGAACCTCCTACGAGCAGTACTTC. Translating gives CAWNTDRGTSYEQYF.

This chain uses TRBV7-9 with TRBJ2-3; D might be TRBD1 (5 bases). The CDR3 length is 14 residues. V lost 4 bases, J lost 5 bases, and 13 bases lay in between. The germline V gene encodes CDR1 SEHNR and CDR2 FQNEAQ (reference sequence). The CDR3 nucleotides are TGTGCCAGCAGCTGGGGCTCAATCAGAGATACGCAGTATTTT. Translating gives CASSWGSIRDTQYF.

The chain recombines TRBV9 with TRBJ2-1; 12 positions agree with TRBD2. Per germline, CDR1 SGDLS and CDR2 YYNGEE. This CDR3 has 17 residues. Trimming removed 3 bases from V and 4 bases from J; junction bases left unmatched: 8. CDR3 loop: CASSESPTSGRYNEQFF. CDR3 coding DNA: TGTGCCAGCAGCGAGAGCCCCACTAGCGGGAGGTACAATGAGCAGTTCTTC.

This clone was picked up one time. V usage is TRBV4-1 and J usage is TRBJ2-1, with 7 bases identical to TRBD1. The CDR3 has 14 amino acids. The germline V gene encodes CDR1 MGHRA and CDR2 YSYEKL. The junction had 3 bases not matched to a gene; V was cut back by 4 bases and J by 3 bases. The CDR3 reads CASSPRDSYNEQFF. The CDR3 DNA is TGCGCCAGCAGCCCCCGGGACAGCTACAATGAGCAGTTCTTC.